Only a few counts were recorded for the clone carrying this T cell receptor beta chain. For the second PCR, which ran for roughly 6 to 12 cycles, a sample-barcoded 5' primer and a J-beta primer mix were used. TCRdb reanalysed the 5' RACE reads using MiXCR and keeps one entry per CDR3 protein. The repertoire holds about 800,000 distinct CDR3 sequences, more than 35% seen once, with about a sixth in the top ten. The data were taken from a study of blood T cells in healthy people across ages. Sequencing input: blood. This sequence was found in an elderly man in good health.

Written as DNA, the CDR3 is TGTGCCAGCAGCCACCGTTCAACAGATACGCAGTATTTT. This codes for CASSHRSTDTQYF. J is TRBJ2-3 and V is TRBV3-1; D gene unclear. Trimming took off 3 bases at V and 3 bases at J, with 7 bases between the two ends. The CDR3 covers 13 residues. Germline lookup yields CDR1 LGHDT and CDR2 YNNKEL (reference sequence).